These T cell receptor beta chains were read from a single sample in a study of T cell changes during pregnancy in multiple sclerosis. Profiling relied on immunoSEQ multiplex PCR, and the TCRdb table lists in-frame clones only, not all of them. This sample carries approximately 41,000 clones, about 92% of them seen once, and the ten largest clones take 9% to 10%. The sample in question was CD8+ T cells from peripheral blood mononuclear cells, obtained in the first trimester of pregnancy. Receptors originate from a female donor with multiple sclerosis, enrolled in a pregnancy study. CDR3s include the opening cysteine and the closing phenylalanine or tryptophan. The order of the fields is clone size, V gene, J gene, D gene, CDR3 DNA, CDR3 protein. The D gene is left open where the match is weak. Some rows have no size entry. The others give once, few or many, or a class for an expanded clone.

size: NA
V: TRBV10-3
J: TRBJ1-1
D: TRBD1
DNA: TGTGCCATCAGCCCGGGACAGACTATGAACACTGAAGCTTTCTTT
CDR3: CAISPGQTMNTEAFF

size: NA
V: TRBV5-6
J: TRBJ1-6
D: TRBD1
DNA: TGTGCCAGCAGCTCCGAGGGGGCGAGCTCCTATAATTCACCCCTCCACTTT
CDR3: CASSSEGASSYNSPLHF

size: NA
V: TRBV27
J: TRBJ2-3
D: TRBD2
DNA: TGTGCCAGCAGTTTTTTGTCGAGTGAGCGGGAGGGCGAAGATACGCAGTATTTT
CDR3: CASSFLSSEREGEDTQYF

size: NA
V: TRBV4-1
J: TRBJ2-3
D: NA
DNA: TGCGCCAGCAGCCAACCGGGACACACCCGCACAGATACGCAGTATTTT
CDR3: CASSQPGHTRTDTQYF

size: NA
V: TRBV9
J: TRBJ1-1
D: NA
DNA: TGTGCCAGCAAGGGGCTGAACACTGAAGCTTTCTTT
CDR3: CASKGLNTEAFF

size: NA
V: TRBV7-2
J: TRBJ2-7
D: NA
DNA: TGTGCCAGCAGCGCCTTACTAAATCGTCGGGACGAGCAGTACTTC
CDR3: CASSALLNRRDEQYF

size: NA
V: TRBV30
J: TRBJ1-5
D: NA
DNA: TGTGCCTGGAGTGTAACCGGGCCACAGGATCAGCCCCAGCATTTT
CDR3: CAWSVTGPQDQPQHF

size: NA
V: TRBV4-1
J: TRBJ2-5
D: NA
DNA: TGCGCCAGCAGCCAAGATGGGGGCAGGGGAGGGGAGACCCAGTACTTC
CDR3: CASSQDGGRGGETQYF

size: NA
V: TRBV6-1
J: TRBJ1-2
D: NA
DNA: TGTGCCACCATTCTCGGAGATTCACCCTGGGGCTACACCTTC
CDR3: CATILGDSPWGYTF

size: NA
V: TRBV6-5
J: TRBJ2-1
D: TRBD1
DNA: TGTGCCAGCAGCCCAGGGGGCAATGAGCAGTTCTTC
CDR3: CASSPGGNEQFF

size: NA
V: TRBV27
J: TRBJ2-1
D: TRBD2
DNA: TGTGCCAGCAGTTTAGGGGGGGGGATCAATGAGCAGTTCTTC
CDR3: CASSLGGGINEQFF

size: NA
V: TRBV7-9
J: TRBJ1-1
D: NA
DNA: TGTGCCAGCAGCTTTACGGGTGCCATAGCTGAAGCTTTCTTT
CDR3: CASSFTGAIAEAFF

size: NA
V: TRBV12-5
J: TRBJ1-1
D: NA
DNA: TGTGCTAGTGGCATCCAGGGGAACACTGAAGCTTTCTTT
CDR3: CASGIQGNTEAFF

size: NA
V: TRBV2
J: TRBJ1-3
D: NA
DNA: TGTGCCAGCATGCGACCGAGGAGAGACTCTGGAAACACCATATATTTT
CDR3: CASMRPRRDSGNTIYF

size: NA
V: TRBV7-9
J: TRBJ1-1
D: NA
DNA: TGTGCCAGCAGCTCACGCGGGGGGAACACTGAAGCTTTCTTT
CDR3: CASSSRGGNTEAFF

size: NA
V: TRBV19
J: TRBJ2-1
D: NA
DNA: TGTGCCAGTAGTTCGAACTTCGAAAGGCGGGTCTACAATGAGCAGTTCTTC
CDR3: CASSSNFERRVYNEQFF

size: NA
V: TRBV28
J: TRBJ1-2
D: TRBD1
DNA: TGTGCCAGCAGTTTGACAGGGGAGTGGTATGGCTACACCTTC
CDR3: CASSLTGEWYGYTF

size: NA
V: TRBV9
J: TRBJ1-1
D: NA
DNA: TGTGCCAGCAGCGTAGCAGTTTACACTGAAGCTTTCTTT
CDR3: CASSVAVYTEAFF

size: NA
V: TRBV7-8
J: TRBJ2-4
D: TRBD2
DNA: TGTGCCAGCAGCGCGTCAGGCGGGGGAAAAAACATTCAGTACTTC
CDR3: CASSASGGGKNIQYF

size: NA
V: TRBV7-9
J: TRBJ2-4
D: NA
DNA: TGTGCCAGCAGCTTTATTACAGGCAGTAACATTCAGTACTTC
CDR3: CASSFITGSNIQYF

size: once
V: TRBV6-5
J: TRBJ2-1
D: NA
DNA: TGTGCCAGCACCCCTAGTGGAGCCTACAATGAGCAGTTCTTC
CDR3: CASTPSGAYNEQFF

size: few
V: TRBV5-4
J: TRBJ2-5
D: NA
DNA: TGTGCCAGCAGCTGGCCTAAACAGGGAGTCCAAGAGACCCAGTACTTC
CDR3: CASSWPKQGVQETQYF

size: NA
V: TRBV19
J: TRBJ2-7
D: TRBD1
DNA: TGTGCCAGTAGTGCAGGCAGGGGGATCGAGCAGTACTTC
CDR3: CASSAGRGIEQYF

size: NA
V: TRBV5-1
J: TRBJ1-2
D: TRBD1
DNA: TGCGCCAGCAGCTTGGAGGGACAGGGGGCGGATGGCTACACCTTC
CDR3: CASSLEGQGADGYTF

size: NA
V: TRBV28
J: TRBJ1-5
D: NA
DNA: TGTGCCAGCAGTGTGGCCATACTAAAGCCCCAGCATTTT
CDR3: CASSVAILKPQHF

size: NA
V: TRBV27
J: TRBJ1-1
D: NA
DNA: TGTGCCAGCGGTTGGAGGGCCGCTGAAGCTTTCTTT
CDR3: CASGWRAAEAFF

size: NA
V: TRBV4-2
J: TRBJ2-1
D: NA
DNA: TGTGCCAGCAGCCAAGGATCTACTAGTGAGCAGTTCTTC
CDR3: CASSQGSTSEQFF

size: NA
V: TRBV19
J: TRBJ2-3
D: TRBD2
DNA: TGTGCCAGTAGTATAGGAGCGGGAGGACGCACAGATACGCAGTATTTT
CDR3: CASSIGAGGRTDTQYF

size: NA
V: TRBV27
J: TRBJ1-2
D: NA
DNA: TGTGCCAGCAGTTTATTGGAGTCAGGGGGCTACACCTTC
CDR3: CASSLLESGGYTF

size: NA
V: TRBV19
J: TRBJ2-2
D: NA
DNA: TGTGCCAGTAGTATAGAGGGCAGAGCGAACACCGGGGAGCTGTTTTTT
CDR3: CASSIEGRANTGELFF

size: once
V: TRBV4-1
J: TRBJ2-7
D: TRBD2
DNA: TGCGCCAGCAGCCAAGAGGGAGGGAGGGCCTACGAGCAGTACTTC
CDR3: CASSQEGGRAYEQYF

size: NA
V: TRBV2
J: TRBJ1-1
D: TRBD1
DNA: TGTGCCAGCAGAGCCGGGACAGGGTCTGAAGCTTTCTTT
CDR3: CASRAGTGSEAFF

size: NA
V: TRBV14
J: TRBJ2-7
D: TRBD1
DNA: TGTGCCAGCAGCGACAGGACAGGGGCCTACGAGCAGTACTTC
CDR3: CASSDRTGAYEQYF

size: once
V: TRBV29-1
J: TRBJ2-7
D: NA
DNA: TGCAGCGTTACAGGTGGCGAGTCCTACGAGCAGTACTTC
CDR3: CSVTGGESYEQYF

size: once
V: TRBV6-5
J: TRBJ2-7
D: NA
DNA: TGTGCCAGCAGTTTGTACAACTCCTACGAGCAGTACTTC
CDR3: CASSLYNSYEQYF

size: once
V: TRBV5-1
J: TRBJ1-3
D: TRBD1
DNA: TGCGCCAGCAGGATGGACAGGGTCTCTGGAAACACCATATATTTT
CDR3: CASRMDRVSGNTIYF

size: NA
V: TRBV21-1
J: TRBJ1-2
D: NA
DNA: TGTGCCAGCAGCCCCAGGCCGAACTATGGCTACACCTTC
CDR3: CASSPRPNYGYTF

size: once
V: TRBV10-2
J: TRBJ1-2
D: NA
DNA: TGCGCCAGCAGTGAGCCTTTTGCAGGAAACTATGGCTACACCTTC
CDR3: CASSEPFAGNYGYTF

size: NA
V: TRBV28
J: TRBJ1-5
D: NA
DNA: TGTGCCAGCAGTCCCCGCTCCGGACTACTACTGCCCCAGCATTTT
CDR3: CASSPRSGLLLPQHF

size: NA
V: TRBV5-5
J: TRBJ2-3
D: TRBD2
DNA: TGTGCCAGCAGCTTGGGCCCCGGGACTAGCGCCAGCACAGATACGCAGTATTTT
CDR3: CASSLGPGTSASTDTQYF

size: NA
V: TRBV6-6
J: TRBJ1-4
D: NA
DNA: TGTGCCAGCTCCCTAAGTGCTGAAAAACTGTTTTTT
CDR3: CASSLSAEKLFF

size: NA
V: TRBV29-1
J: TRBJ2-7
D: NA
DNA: TGCAGCGTTGAAGTAGCTGATTACGAGCAGTACTTC
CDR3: CSVEVADYEQYF

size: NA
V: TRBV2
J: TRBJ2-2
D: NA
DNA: TGTGCCAGCAGTGAAGCACAGTCAGCCGGGGAGCTGTTTTTT
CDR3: CASSEAQSAGELFF

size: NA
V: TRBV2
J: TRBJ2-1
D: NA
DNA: NA
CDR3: CASSTSGGTGGPHEQFF

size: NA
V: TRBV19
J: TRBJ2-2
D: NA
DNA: TGTGCCAGTTATAGCAGTCCGGGGGAGCTGTTTTTT
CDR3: CASYSSPGELFF

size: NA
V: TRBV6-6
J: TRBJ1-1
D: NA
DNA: TGTGCCAGCAGTTACTCCGGGGGTTCCTTCTCTGCAGAAGCTTTCTTT
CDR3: CASSYSGGSFSAEAFF

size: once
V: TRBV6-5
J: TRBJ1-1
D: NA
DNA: TGTGCCAGCAGCCCTGCAGGGTACACTGAAGCTTTCTTT
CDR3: CASSPAGYTEAFF

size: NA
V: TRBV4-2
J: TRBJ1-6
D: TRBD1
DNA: TGTGCCAGCAGCCAAGATACCAGACAGGGTGTAGGATCACCCCTCCACTTT
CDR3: CASSQDTRQGVGSPLHF

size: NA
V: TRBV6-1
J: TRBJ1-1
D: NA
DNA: TGTGCCAGCAGAGTGACAGACATGAACACTGAAGCTTTCTTT
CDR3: CASRVTDMNTEAFF

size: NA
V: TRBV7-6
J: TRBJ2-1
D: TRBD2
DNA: TGTGCCAGCGGACTAGCTACCGATGAGCAGTTCTTC
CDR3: CASGLATDEQFF

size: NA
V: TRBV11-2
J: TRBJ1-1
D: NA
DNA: TGTGCCAGCAGCGCCGTGTCGGCGACAGGAGCGAACACTGAAGCTTTCTTT
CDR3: CASSAVSATGANTEAFF

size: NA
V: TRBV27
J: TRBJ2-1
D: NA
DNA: TGTGCCAGCAGTTCCCTACCGGGACTGCCGCTCTACAATGAGCAGTTCTTC
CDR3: CASSSLPGLPLYNEQFF